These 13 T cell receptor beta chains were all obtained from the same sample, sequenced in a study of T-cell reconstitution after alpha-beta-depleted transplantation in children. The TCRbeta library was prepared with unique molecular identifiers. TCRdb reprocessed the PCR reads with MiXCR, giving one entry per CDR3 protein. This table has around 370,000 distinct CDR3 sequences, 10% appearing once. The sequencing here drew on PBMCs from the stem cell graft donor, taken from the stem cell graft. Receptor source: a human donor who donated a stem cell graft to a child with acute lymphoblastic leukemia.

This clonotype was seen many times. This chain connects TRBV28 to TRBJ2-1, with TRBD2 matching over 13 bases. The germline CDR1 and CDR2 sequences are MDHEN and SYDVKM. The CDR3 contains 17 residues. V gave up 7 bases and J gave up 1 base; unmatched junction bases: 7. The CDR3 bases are TGTGCCAGCAAAGGGACTAGCGGGACGCTATCCTACAATGAGCAGTTCTTC. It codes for CASKGTSGTLSYNEQFF.

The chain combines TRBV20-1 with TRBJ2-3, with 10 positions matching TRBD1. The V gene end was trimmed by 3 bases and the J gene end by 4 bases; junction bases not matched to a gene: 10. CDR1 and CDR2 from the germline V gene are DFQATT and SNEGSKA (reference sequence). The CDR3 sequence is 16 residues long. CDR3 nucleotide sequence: TGCAGTGCTAGCGGCCGGACAGGGGGTCTCCCAGATACGCAGTATTTT. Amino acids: CSASGRTGGLPDTQYF.

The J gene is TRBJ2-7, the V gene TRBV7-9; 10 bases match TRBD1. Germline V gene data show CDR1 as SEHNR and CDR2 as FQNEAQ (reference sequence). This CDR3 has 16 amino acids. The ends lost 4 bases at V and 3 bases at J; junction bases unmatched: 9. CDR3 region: CASSWPGQGTVYEQYF. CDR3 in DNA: TGTGCCAGCAGCTGGCCGGGACAGGGGACGGTCTACGAGCAGTACTTC.

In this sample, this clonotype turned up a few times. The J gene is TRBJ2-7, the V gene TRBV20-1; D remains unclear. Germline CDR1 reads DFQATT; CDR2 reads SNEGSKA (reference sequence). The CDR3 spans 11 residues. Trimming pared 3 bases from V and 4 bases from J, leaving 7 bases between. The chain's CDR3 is CSARSEYEQYF. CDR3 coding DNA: TGCAGTGCTAGGAGCGAGTACGAGCAGTACTTC.

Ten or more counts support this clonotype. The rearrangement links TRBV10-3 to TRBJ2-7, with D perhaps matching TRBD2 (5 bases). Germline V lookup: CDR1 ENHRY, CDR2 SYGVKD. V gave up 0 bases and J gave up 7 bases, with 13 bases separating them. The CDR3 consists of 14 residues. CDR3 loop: CAISESSIGSEQYF. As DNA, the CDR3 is TGTGCCATCAGTGAGTCAAGTATAGGGAGTGAGCAGTACTTC.

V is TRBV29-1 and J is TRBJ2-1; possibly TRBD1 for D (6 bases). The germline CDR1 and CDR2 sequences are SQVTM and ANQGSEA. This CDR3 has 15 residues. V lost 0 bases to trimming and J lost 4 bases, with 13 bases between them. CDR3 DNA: TGCAGCGTTGAAGAGGTTGGACAGACTTACAATGAGCAGTTCTTC. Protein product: CSVEEVGQTYNEQFF.

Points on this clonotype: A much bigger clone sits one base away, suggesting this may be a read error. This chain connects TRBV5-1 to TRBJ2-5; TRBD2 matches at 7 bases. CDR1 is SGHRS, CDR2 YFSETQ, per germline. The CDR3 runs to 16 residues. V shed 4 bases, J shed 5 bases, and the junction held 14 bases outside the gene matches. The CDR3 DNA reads TGCGCCAGCAGCGAAGGAGCGGGAAGGGTTGTCGAGACCCAGTACTTC. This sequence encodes CASSEGAGRVVETQYF.

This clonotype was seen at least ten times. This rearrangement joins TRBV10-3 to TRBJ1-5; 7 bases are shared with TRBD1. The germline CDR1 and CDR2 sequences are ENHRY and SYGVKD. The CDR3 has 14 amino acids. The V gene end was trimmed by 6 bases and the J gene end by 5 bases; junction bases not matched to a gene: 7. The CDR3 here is CAIRSGTEDQPQHF. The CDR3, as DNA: TGTGCCATCAGATCCGGGACAGAGGATCAGCCCCAGCATTTT.

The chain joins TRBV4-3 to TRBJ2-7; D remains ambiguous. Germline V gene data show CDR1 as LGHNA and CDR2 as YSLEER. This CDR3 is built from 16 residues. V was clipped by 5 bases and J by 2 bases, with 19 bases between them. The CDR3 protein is CASSFAHGSPTYEQYF. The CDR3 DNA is TGCGCCAGCAGCTTTGCCCACGGATCACCGACCTACGAGCAGTACTTC.

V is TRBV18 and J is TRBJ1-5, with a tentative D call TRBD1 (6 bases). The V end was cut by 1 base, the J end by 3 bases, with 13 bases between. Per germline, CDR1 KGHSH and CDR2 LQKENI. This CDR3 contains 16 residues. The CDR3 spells CASSPRGQTDNQPQHF. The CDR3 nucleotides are TGTGCCAGCTCACCACGAGGACAGACCGACAATCAGCCCCAGCATTTT.

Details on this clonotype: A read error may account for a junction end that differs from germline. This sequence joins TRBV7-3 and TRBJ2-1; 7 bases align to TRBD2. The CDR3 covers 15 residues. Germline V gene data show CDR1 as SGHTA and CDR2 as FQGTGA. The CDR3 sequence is CASSLTREYYNDQFF. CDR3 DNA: TGTGCCAGCAGCTTAACGCGGGAGTACTACAATGACCAGTTCTTC.

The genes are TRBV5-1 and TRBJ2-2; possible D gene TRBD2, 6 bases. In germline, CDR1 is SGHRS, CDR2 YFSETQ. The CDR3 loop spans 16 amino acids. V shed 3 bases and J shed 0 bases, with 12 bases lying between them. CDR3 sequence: CASSSRGLPNTGELFF. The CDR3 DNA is TGCGCCAGCAGCTCCCGGGGACTGCCGAACACCGGGGAGCTGTTTTTT.

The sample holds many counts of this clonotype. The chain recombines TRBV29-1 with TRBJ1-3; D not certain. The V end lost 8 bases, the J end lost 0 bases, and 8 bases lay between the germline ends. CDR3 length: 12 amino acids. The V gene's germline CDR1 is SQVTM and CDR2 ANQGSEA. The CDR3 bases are TGCAGCATCAAGTTCTCTGGAAACACCATATATTTT. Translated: CSIKFSGNTIYF.